Here is one TCR beta chain with its context. What it binds is unknown. This CDR3 comprises 14 residues. From germline, CDR1 is SGHDN and CDR2 FVKESK. Trimming pared 0 bases from V and 4 bases from J, leaving 9 bases between. These data come from a study of OX40 agonist ivuxolimab in advanced cancers. Study summary: A mean age of around 60 years, range about 20 to 85, was recorded, and around 85% were male.

Study-wide results and caveats: What antigens the expanded peripheral T cells recognized was never established. Partial responders treated at 0.1-3.0 mg/kg exhibited clonal expansion among the lowest measured. Low normalized T-cell clonal expansion was additionally recorded for some nonresponders.

Sequencing was performed with immunoSEQ multiplex PCR; in TCRdb, only in-frame clones are kept and a portion is missing. The data contain some 74,000 clones, around 94% of them singletons. This TCR came from an adult with an advanced solid tumor such as melanoma, head and neck, liver or kidney cancer. The sequencing used CD4+ or CD8+ T cells sorted from blood, collected in a trial of the OX40 agonist ivuxolimab. This chain uses TRBV14 with TRBJ1-1; perhaps TRBD1 as D (5 bases). The CDR3 DNA is TGTGCCAGCAGCCAAGAATACGGGGGCACTGAAGCTTTCTTT. It codes for CASSQEYGGTEAFF.